Below, 20 T cell receptor beta chains from the same sample are listed, as sequenced in a study of TIL therapy for anti-PD-1-resistant metastatic lung cancer. The immunoSEQ assay was v3. Using immunoSEQ multiplex PCR, the repertoire was profiled, and TCRdb retains in-frame clones only, with some absent. The repertoire holds 9,000 to 15,000 clones, about 80% seen once, with about 9.4% in the top ten. Regarding time point: pre-treatment sample, taken before nivolumab and TIL therapy. The starting material was blood, obtained at baseline. The receptors derive from a person aged 25 to 85 with non-small cell lung cancer.

The chain combines TRBV27 with TRBJ2-5, with D unresolved. The J call may be wrong; the DNA end is better matched by TRBJ2-7. The CDR3 spans 10 residues. Germline values: CDR1 MNHEY, CDR2 SMNVEV (reference sequence). The chain's CDR3 is CASGTYEQYF. CDR3 in DNA: TGTGCCAGCGGCACCTACGAGCAGTACTTC.

This clone appeared once. This chain joins TRBV10-3 and TRBJ1-2; D unclear. The CDR3 loop spans 13 amino acids. With 0 bases removed from V and 4 bases from J, the gap between germline ends came to 6 bases. CDR1 and CDR2 (germline): ENHRY, SYGVKD. CDR3 bases: TGTGCCATCAGTGAGTCGGGGATCTATGGCTACACCTTC. This gives the protein CAISESGIYGYTF.

The V call is TRBV27, the J call TRBJ2-2; TRBD1 aligns across 7 bases. The V gene end was trimmed by 1 base and the J gene end by 7 bases; junction bases not matched to a gene: 9. Germline V CDR1 and CDR2: MNHEY, SMNVEV (reference sequence). The CDR3 has 16 amino acids. CDR3 in DNA: TGTGCCAGCAGTTTATTTACAGACAGGGCAGTCGGGGAGCTGTTTTTT. Protein sequence: CASSLFTDRAVGELFF.

The chain is built from TRBV14 and TRBJ1-1; D is unresolved. Trimming took 2 bases from V and 4 from J, leaving 8 bases between them. The CDR3 loop spans 13 amino acids. The germline V gene encodes CDR1 SGHDN and CDR2 FVKESK. CDR3 sequence reads: CASSQNRGTEAFF. The CDR3 DNA reads as TGTGCCAGCAGCCAAAACCGAGGCACTGAAGCTTTCTTT.

The genes are TRBV6-4 and TRBJ2-7, with 11 bases identical to TRBD2. Trimming took 7 bases from V and 7 from J; bases not matched to a gene: 24. There are 19 residues in the CDR3. Looked up from germline, CDR1 is MRHNA and CDR2 is SNTAGT. The CDR3 sequence: CASTNRGSGRALSWWEQYF. In DNA, the CDR3 is TGTGCCAGCACTAACCGGGGTAGCGGGAGGGCCCTGTCTTGGTGGGAGCAGTACTTC.

The chain has TRBV7-9 and TRBJ2-1, with 7 bases identical to TRBD1. Germline V gene lookup returns CDR1 SEHNR and CDR2 FQNEAQ (reference sequence). The CDR3 length is 17 residues. Losses at the gene ends were 4 bases for V and 2 bases for J; bases not matched to a gene: 11. CDR3 amino acids: CASSSLGTVPPYNEQFF. In DNA form, the CDR3 reads TGTGCCAGCAGCTCATTGGGGACAGTCCCCCCCTACAATGAGCAGTTCTTC.

The gene calls are TRBV18 and TRBJ2-2; possible D gene TRBD1, 6 bases. Trimming took 3 bases from V and 5 from J, leaving 16 bases between them. The germline CDR1 and CDR2 sequences are KGHSH and LQKENI. This CDR3 spans 16 amino acids. Here the CDR3 DNA reads TGTGCCAGCTCACCGGTCGTCAGGGGCAGTACCGGGGAGCTGTTTTTT. This codes for CASSPVVRGSTGELFF.

The rearrangement joins TRBV29-1 to TRBJ2-3; D is uncertain. The germline CDR1 and CDR2 sequences are SQVTM and ANQGSEA. Trimming cost V 4 bases and J 1 base, with 0 bases left between them. This CDR3 contains 10 residues. Here the CDR3 reads CSVGTDTQYF. The CDR3 DNA reads TGCAGCGTTGGCACAGATACGCAGTATTTT.

The genes are TRBV5-5 and TRBJ2-4, with 8 positions matching TRBD2. V lost 6 bases, J lost 5 bases, and 10 bases stayed unmatched. The length of the CDR3 is 15 residues. From germline, CDR1 is SGHKS and CDR2 YYEKEE (reference sequence). The CDR3 loop is CASNPGISGENIQYF. The CDR3 coding sequence is TGTGCCAGCAACCCCGGTATTAGCGGGGAAAACATTCAGTACTTC.

This clone turned up a few times. The rearrangement joins TRBV4-1 to TRBJ2-7; no clear D. Germline values: CDR1 MGHRA, CDR2 YSYEKL. CDR3 length: 13 amino acids. The V end lost 1 base, the J end lost 4 bases, and 8 bases lay between the germline ends. CDR3 nucleotide sequence: TGCGCCAGCAGCCAAGGGGTTGGATACGAGCAGTACTTC. It yields the protein CASSQGVGYEQYF.

The chain recombines TRBV6-5 with TRBJ2-3, with 8 positions matching TRBD1. Germline V lookup: CDR1 MNHEY, CDR2 SVGAGI. The J segment lost 5 bases and the V segment lost 1 base, leaving 8 bases of the junction unmatched. The CDR3 has 16 residues. DNA of the CDR3: TGTGCCAGCAGTTACTACCGCTCGGACAGGGTAGATACGCAGTATTTT. It encodes CASSYYRSDRVDTQYF.

V and J are TRBV6-5 and TRBJ2-7, with 7 positions matching TRBD1. Germline CDR1 and CDR2: MNHEY and SVGAGI. CDR3 length: 14 residues. Germline trimming cut 0 bases from V and 4 bases from J; bases unmatched to any gene: 3. The CDR3 reads CASSYSSGGYEQYF. The CDR3 region has the DNA TGTGCCAGCAGTTACTCTTCAGGGGGATACGAGCAGTACTTC.

The J gene is TRBJ1-5, the V gene TRBV7-6; D unresolved. V lost 6 bases and J 6 bases, leaving 21 bases between the germline ends. Germline assignment: CDR1 SGHVS and CDR2 FNYEAQ. The CDR3 length is 16 residues. The CDR3 DNA reads as TGTGCCAGCAGGGTCCGGGCCACGCGTTGGGGTCAGCCCCAGCATTTT. This sequence encodes CASRVRATRWGQPQHF.

This chain joins TRBV7-9 and TRBJ1-2, with D possibly matching TRBD1 (5 bases). Between the trimmed V and J ends, which lost 2 bases and 8 bases, there was a span of 18 bases. The CDR3 contains 15 residues. From germline, CDR1 is SEHNR and CDR2 FQNEAQ (reference sequence). CDR3 DNA: TGTGCCAGCAGCTTATCCGGGACCCAGCTACGCGGCTACACCTTC. It codes for CASSLSGTQLRGYTF.

This rearrangement joins TRBV7-2 to TRBJ2-1; D is unresolved. V gave up 4 bases and J gave up 10 bases, with 8 bases separating them. Germline loops: CDR1 SGHTA, CDR2 FQGNSA. CDR3 size: 11 residues. Here the CDR3 reads CASSSWAEQFF. CDR3 coding DNA: TGTGCCAGCAGCTCCTGGGCGGAGCAGTTCTTC.

V is TRBV11-2 and J is TRBJ2-7; 9 bases agree with TRBD2. The J segment lost 7 bases and the V segment lost 5 bases, leaving 12 bases of the junction unmatched. This CDR3 has 15 amino acids. Germline values: CDR1 SGHAT, CDR2 FQNNGV. Written as DNA, the CDR3 is TGTGCCAGCAGCCCAATTAGCGGGAGCCCGAGGGAGCAGTACTTC. Translating gives CASSPISGSPREQYF.

This clone turned up a few times. J is TRBJ2-1 and V is TRBV6-1, with a tentative D call TRBD2 (6 bases). There are 15 residues in the CDR3. Germline lookup yields CDR1 MNHNS and CDR2 SASEGT. Trimming left V 5 bases short and J 1 base short, with 12 bases between. DNA for the CDR3: TGTGCCAGCAGTTTAGCGGAAGAATCCTACAATGAGCAGTTCTTC. It translates to CASSLAEESYNEQFF.

This chain uses TRBV23-1 with TRBJ2-7; D gene uncertain. TRBV23-1 is designated an ORF whose function remains uncertain. The CDR3 extends over 13 amino acids. The ends were cut back, 4 bases at V and 1 base at J, with 8 bases in the middle. CDR3: CASSLVGSYEQYF. The CDR3 DNA reads as TGCGCCAGCAGTCTGGTGGGTTCCTACGAGCAGTACTTC.

This chain uses TRBV9 with TRBJ2-3; D gene ambiguous. The CDR3 extends over 13 amino acids. Germline V gene sequence: CDR1 SGDLS, CDR2 YYNGEE. With 5 bases removed from V and 8 bases from J, the gap between germline ends came to 15 bases. The CDR3 here is CASRADVVGTQYF. CDR3 coding DNA: TGTGCCAGCAGGGCTGACGTTGTAGGTACGCAGTATTTT.

This clone was observed a few times. The gene calls are TRBV19 and TRBJ1-1; 7 positions agree with TRBD1. CDR1 is LNHDA and CDR2 is SQIVND in the germline V gene (reference sequence). Germline trimming cut 9 bases from V and 7 bases from J; bases unmatched to any gene: 2. The CDR3 sequence is 10 residues long. This CDR3 reads CASQGGEAFF. DNA for the CDR3: TGTGCCAGCCAGGGGGGTGAAGCTTTCTTT.